This TCR beta chain was obtained from a study of post-analysis software for immune sequencing data. Study-wide context: The patients showed relapsing-remitting, secondary progressive and progressive-relapsing multiple sclerosis courses. Study-wide results and caveats: TRBV segments more frequent in patients than in controls numbered several and included TRBV5-6, TRBV5-1 and TRBV20-1. Relative to controls, patients with multiple sclerosis showed significantly lower normalized Chao1 diversity.

Unique-molecular-identifier-tagged TCR beta cDNA libraries were used. TCRdb recomputed calls from the PCR reads with MiXCR, one row per CDR3 protein. The sample gives roughly 670,000 distinct CDR3 sequences, roughly three fifths of which show up once; roughly 12% is in the top ten. In this sample, this clonotype turned up a few times. What it recognizes is unknown. V was clipped by 5 bases and J by 3 bases; unmatched bases: 4. Germline CDR1 MNHNS, CDR2 SASEGT. The CDR3 is 13 amino acids. The receptor was isolated from a girl aged 2-10 years with multiple sclerosis. The specimen sequenced was blood. The chain couples TRBV6-1 to TRBJ2-7; 7 bases agree with TRBD2. The CDR3 loop is CASSSSGYYEQYF. Here the CDR3 DNA reads TGTGCCAGCAGTTCTAGCGGTTACTACGAGCAGTACTTC.